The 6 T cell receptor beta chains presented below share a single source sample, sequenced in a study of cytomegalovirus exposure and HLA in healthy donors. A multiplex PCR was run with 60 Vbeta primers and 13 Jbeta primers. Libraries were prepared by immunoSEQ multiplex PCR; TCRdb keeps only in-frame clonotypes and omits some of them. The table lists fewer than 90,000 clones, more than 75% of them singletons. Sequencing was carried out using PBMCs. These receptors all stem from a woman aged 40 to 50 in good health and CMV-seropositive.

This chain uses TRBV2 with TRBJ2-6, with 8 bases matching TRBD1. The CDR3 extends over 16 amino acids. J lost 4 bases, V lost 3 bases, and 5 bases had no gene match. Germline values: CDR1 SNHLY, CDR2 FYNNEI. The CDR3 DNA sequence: TGTGCCAGCAGTGAGCAGGGGGCGGACGGGGCCAACGTCCTGACTTTC. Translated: CASSEQGADGANVLTF.

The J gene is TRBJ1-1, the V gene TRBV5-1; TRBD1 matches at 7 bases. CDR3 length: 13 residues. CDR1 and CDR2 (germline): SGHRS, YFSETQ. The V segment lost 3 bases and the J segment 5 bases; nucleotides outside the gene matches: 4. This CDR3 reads CASSYKQGTEAFF. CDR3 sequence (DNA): TGCGCCAGCAGCTACAAACAGGGGACTGAAGCTTTCTTT. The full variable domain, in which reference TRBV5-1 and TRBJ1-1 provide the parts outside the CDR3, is KAGVTQTPRYLIKTRGQQVTLSCSPISGHRSVSWYQQTPGQGLQFLFEYFSETQRNKGNFPGRFSGRQFSNSRSEMNVSTLELGDSALYLCASSYKQGTEAFFGQGTRLTVV.

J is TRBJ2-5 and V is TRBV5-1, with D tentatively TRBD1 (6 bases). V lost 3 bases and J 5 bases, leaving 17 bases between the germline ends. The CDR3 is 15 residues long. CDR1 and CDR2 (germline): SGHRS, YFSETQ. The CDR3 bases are TGCGCCAGCAGCTCTTCTACAGGGTCGGGCGAGACCCAGTACTTC. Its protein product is CASSSSTGSGETQYF.

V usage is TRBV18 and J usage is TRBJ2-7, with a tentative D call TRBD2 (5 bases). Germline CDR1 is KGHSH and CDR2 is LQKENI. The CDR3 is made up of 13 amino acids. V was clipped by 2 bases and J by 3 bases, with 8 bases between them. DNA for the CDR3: TGTGCCAGCTCACCAGCGGGCTTCTACGAGCAGTACTTC. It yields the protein CASSPAGFYEQYF.

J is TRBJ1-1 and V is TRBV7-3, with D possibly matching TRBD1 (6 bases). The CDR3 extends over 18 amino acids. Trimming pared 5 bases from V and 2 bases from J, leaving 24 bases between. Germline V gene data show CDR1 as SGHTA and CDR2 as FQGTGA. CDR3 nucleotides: TGTGCCAGCAGCCAAAGGGCAGGGGCCCTAGATGGAAACACTGAAGCTTTCTTT. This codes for CASSQRAGALDGNTEAFF.

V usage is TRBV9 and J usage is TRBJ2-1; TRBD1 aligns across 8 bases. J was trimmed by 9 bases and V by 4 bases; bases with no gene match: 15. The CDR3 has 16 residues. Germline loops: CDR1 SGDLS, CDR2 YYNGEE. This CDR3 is CASSPPGLAGGTEQFF. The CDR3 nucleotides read TGTGCCAGCAGCCCCCCCGGATTGGCAGGGGGCACTGAGCAGTTCTTC. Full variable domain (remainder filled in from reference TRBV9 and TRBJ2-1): DSGVTQTPKHLITATGQRVTLRCSPRSGDLSVYWYQQSLDQGLQFLIQYYNGEERAKGNILERFSAQQFPDLHSELNLSSLELGDSALYFCASSPPGLAGGTEQFFGPGTRLTVL.